This T cell receptor beta chain was sequenced in a study of T cells in Graves' hyperthyroidism and ophthalmopathy. This clonotype was detected ten times or more. It was RNA transcripts that yielded the amplified TCR beta CDR3 regions. RT-PCR in the first round (using the HTBI primer set) targeted the TCR CDR3. TCRdb reprocessed the multiplex PCR reads with MiXCR, giving one entry per CDR3 protein. The data contain fewer than 450,000 distinct CDR3 sequences, about a sixth of them singletons. There are 13 residues in the CDR3. V dropped 3 bases and J dropped 5 bases, with 6 bases sitting between them. From germline, CDR1 is KGHDR and CDR2 SFDVKD.

The sample was blood. The chain couples TRBV24-1 to TRBJ2-2; D might be TRBD1 (6 bases). The receptor was derived from a woman under 40 with Graves' hyperthyroidism that later progressed to Graves' ophthalmopathy. The DNA for the CDR3 is TGTGCCACCAGTGATACAGGGACCGGGGAGCTGTTTTTT. Translated: CATSDTGTGELFF.